These 27 T cell receptor beta chains originate from one sample sequenced in a study of neurological immune-mediated disorders. TCRdb analysed the 5' RACE reads with MiXCR anew, one entry per CDR3 protein. The sample carries 66,000 or so distinct CDR3 sequences, approximately 5.2% recorded once. Sequences were obtained from PBMCs. The origin of the receptors is a woman aged 25 to 39 with multiple sclerosis.

This clonotype occurred a few times. This chain joins TRBV7-2 and TRBJ1-1, with D hard to call. CDR1 and CDR2 (germline): SGHTA, FQGNSA. With 3 bases removed from V and 1 base from J, the gap between germline ends came to 9 bases. The CDR3 is made up of 14 amino acids. The CDR3 loop reads CASSLGKANTEAFF. The CDR3 DNA reads TGTGCCAGCAGCTTGGGAAAGGCGAACACTGAAGCTTTCTTT.

The rearrangement uses TRBV27 and TRBJ1-5; D is unresolved. V gave up 3 bases and J gave up 6 bases, with 9 bases separating them. The CDR3 runs to 13 residues. The V gene's germline CDR1 is MNHEY and CDR2 SMNVEV (reference sequence). CDR3 protein: CASSFDNSQPQHF. The CDR3 DNA reads TGTGCCAGCAGTTTTGATAATTCTCAGCCCCAGCATTTT.

This clonotype was seen at least ten times. The rearrangement joins TRBV5-1 to TRBJ1-2; TRBD1 might be the D (5 bases). V was cut by 3 bases and J by 13 bases, with 19 bases left in between. From germline, CDR1 is SGHRS and CDR2 YFSETQ. There are 13 residues in the CDR3. This CDR3 reads CASSSGAAGGSTF. The CDR3 bases are TGCGCCAGCAGCTCCGGGGCAGCTGGGGGGAGCACCTTC.

This clonotype was seen at least ten times. The chain is built from TRBV20-1 and TRBJ2-1; possibly TRBD2 for D (6 bases). The CDR3 consists of 13 residues. The germline gives CDR1 DFQATT, CDR2 SNEGSKA (reference sequence). With 5 bases removed from V and 3 bases from J, the gap between germline ends came to 11 bases. CDR3 DNA sequence: TGCAGTGCTCCGGGACTCGGCTACAATGAGCAGTTCTTC. Amino acids: CSAPGLGYNEQFF.

This clonotype was counted ten times or more. The chain links TRBV27 to TRBJ2-2, with D unclear. The CDR3 consists of 12 residues. Trimming left V 6 bases short and J 6 bases short, with 8 bases between. The germline V gene encodes CDR1 MNHEY and CDR2 SMNVEV (reference sequence). The CDR3 spells CASSGWPGELFF. The CDR3 bases are TGTGCCAGCAGCGGATGGCCCGGGGAGCTGTTTTTT.

This clonotype occurred many times. The rearrangement uses TRBV5-6 and TRBJ1-1, with D hard to call. CDR1 is SGHDT and CDR2 is YYEEEE in the germline V gene. V was shortened by 4 bases and J by 1 base, with 11 bases between the two germline ends. CDR3 length: 14 residues. The CDR3: CASSIKGPNTEAFF. The CDR3, as DNA: TGTGCCAGCAGCATTAAGGGCCCGAACACTGAAGCTTTCTTT.

This clonotype was observed many times. The chain employs TRBV27 and TRBJ2-3; no definite D call. CDR3 size: 16 residues. Between the trimmed V and J ends, which lost 3 bases and 5 bases, there was a span of 18 bases. CDR1 and CDR2 (germline): MNHEY, SMNVEV (reference sequence). The CDR3 protein is CASSFSRQTGGDTQYF. Written as DNA, the CDR3 is TGTGCCAGCAGTTTTTCTCGCCAAACGGGCGGAGATACGCAGTATTTT.

This clonotype was observed at least ten times. This chain connects TRBV6-6 to TRBJ2-5; possible D gene TRBD2, 5 bases. Germline V gene data show CDR1 as MNHNY and CDR2 as SVGAGI (reference sequence). V gave up 5 bases and J gave up 5 bases, with 21 bases separating them. This CDR3 has 16 amino acids. The CDR3 nucleotides read TGTGCCAGCAGTGACCCCGGAGGCTCCACCCAGGAGACCCAGTACTTC. Translating it yields CASSDPGGSTQETQYF.

The rearrangement joins TRBV7-8 to TRBJ1-5; D call uncertain. The germline V gene encodes CDR1 SGHVS and CDR2 FQNEAQ. The CDR3 spans 13 residues. Deletions cut 2 bases from V and 5 bases from J, with 7 bases between. CDR3 amino acids: CASSLFRDQPQHF. DNA for the CDR3: TGTGCCAGCAGCTTATTTCGGGATCAGCCCCAGCATTTT. Looking up the rest from reference TRBV7-8 and TRBJ1-5 gives the full variable domain: GAGVSQSPRYKVAKRGQDVALRCDPISGHVSLFWYQQALGQGPEFLTYFQNEAQLDKSGLPSDRFFAERPEGSVSTLKIQRTQQEDSAVYLCASSLFRDQPQHFGDGTRLSIL.

This clonotype has a count of ten or more. The chain has TRBV5-1 and TRBJ2-1, with D possibly being TRBD1 or TRBD2 (6 bases each). Germline CDR1 SGHRS, CDR2 YFSETQ. This CDR3 comprises 14 residues. V was shortened by 0 bases and J by 10 bases, with 14 bases between the two germline ends. The CDR3 sequence is CASSLGTGRGEQFF. The CDR3 DNA is TGCGCCAGCAGCTTGGGCACAGGGCGGGGCGAGCAGTTCTTC. Variable domain in full (rest from reference TRBV5-1 and TRBJ2-1): KAGVTQTPRYLIKTRGQQVTLSCSPISGHRSVSWYQQTPGQGLQFLFEYFSETQRNKGNFPGRFSGRQFSNSRSEMNVSTLELGDSALYLCASSLGTGRGEQFFGPGTRLTVL.

Points on this clonotype: A junction boundary mismatches the germline segment, possibly from a read error. The CDR3 region is CSAARGQNSNQPQNF. In DNA, the CDR3 is TGCAGTGCTGCCCGGGGACAGAATAGCAATCAGCCCCAGAATTTT. The V call is TRBV20-1, the J call TRBJ1-5; 7 bases are shared with TRBD1. The CDR3 consists of 15 residues. The germline V gene has CDR1 DFQATT and CDR2 SNEGSKA (reference sequence).

This clonotype was observed many times. The junction departs from the called germline gene at one end, perhaps through a read error. The gene calls are TRBV20-1 and TRBJ1-5; D is perhaps TRBD1 (6 bases). The CDR3 is 16 amino acids. Germline loops: CDR1 DFQATT, CDR2 SNEGSKA (reference sequence). The CDR3 DNA reads as TGCAGTGTTAGAAGCTTGAGGGGGATAAGCAATCAGCCCCAGCATTTT. Its translation is CSVRSLRGISNQPQHF.

A remark on this clonotype: This may stem from a read error, because a much larger clone lies one nucleotide away. The chain joins TRBV5-1 to TRBJ1-4; no clear D gene. The germline V gene has CDR1 SGHRS and CDR2 YFSETQ. This CDR3 has 13 residues. Trimming removed 2 bases from V and 8 bases from J, with 10 bases in between. The CDR3 is CASSLQTGEKLFF. As DNA, the CDR3 is TGCGCCAGCAGCTTACAGACCGGGGAAAAACTGTTTTTT.

In this sample, this clonotype turned up many times. The CDR3 reads CASSSGQGAIGYTF. Here the CDR3 DNA reads TGTGCCAGCAGCTCAGGACAGGGGGCAATAGGCTACACCTTC. This sequence joins TRBV7-2 and TRBJ1-2, with 11 bases matching TRBD1. Trimming took 4 bases from V and 8 from J; bases not matched to a gene: 6. The V gene's germline CDR1 is SGHTA and CDR2 FQGNSA. The CDR3 totals 14 residues.

This clonotype was recorded many times. The chain has TRBV5-5 and TRBJ1-5, with D perhaps matching TRBD1 (5 bases). The ends were cut back, 7 bases at V and 5 bases at J, with 16 bases in the middle. Looked up from germline, CDR1 is SGHKS and CDR2 is YYEKEE (reference sequence). The CDR3 is made up of 14 amino acids. The CDR3 nucleotides are TGTGCCAGCGCTTGGAGGGGAGGCTATCAGCCCCAGCATTTT. Its protein product is CASAWRGGYQPQHF.

This clonotype was seen repeatedly, ten times or more. Germline and junction disagree at one end, which may indicate a read error. CDR3: CASSLGRQVGNQPQNF. The CDR3 region has the DNA TGTGCCAGCAGTTTGGGTCGGCAGGTCGGCAATCAGCCCCAGAATTTT. This chain links TRBV28 with TRBJ1-5; D is ambiguous. Germline V gene sequence: CDR1 MDHEN, CDR2 SYDVKM. This CDR3 is 16 amino acids long.

This clonotype was detected ten times or more. The chain links TRBV27 to TRBJ2-5; D possibly matches TRBD1 or TRBD2 (5 bases each). Per the germline V gene, CDR1 is MNHEY and CDR2 is SMNVEV (reference sequence). Trimming pared 6 bases from V and 1 base from J, leaving 15 bases between. CDR3 length equals 15 residues. In nucleotides, the CDR3 is TGTGCCAGCAGCTTGGGTGGGGGTCCCCAAGAGACCCAGTACTTC. It specifies CASSLGGGPQETQYF.

This clonotype was picked up many times. The rearrangement links TRBV5-1 to TRBJ2-2, with a tentative D call TRBD1 (5 bases). Germline V gene data show CDR1 as SGHRS and CDR2 as YFSETQ. The CDR3 covers 15 residues. V was shortened by 1 base and J by 0 bases, with 7 bases between the two germline ends. CDR3 nucleotides: TGCGCCAGCAGCTTGCAGGGCTCGAACACCGGGGAGCTGTTTTTT. Protein product: CASSLQGSNTGELFF.

This clonotype was observed at least ten times. J is TRBJ2-5 and V is TRBV29-1; 11 nucleotides agree with TRBD2. CDR3 size: 14 residues. V gave up 7 bases and J gave up 5 bases; unmatched junction bases: 9. The germline V gene encodes CDR1 SQVTM and CDR2 ANQGSEA. This CDR3 is CSADIPSGGETQYF. The CDR3 nucleotides read TGCAGCGCTGACATACCTAGCGGGGGGGAGACCCAGTACTTC. Together with reference TRBV29-1 and TRBJ2-5, the CDR3 gives the full variable domain: SAVISQKPSRDICQRGTSLTIQCQVDSQVTMMFWYRQQPGQSLTLIATANQGSEATYESGFVIDKFPISRPNLTFSTLTVSNMSPEDSSIYLCSADIPSGGETQYFGPGTRLLVL.

This clonotype was detected many times. The chain recombines TRBV20-1 with TRBJ2-1, with 7 nucleotides matching TRBD2. Germline V gene lookup returns CDR1 DFQATT and CDR2 SNEGSKA (reference sequence). The CDR3 is 15 residues long. The V segment lost 5 bases and the J segment 4 bases; nucleotides outside the gene matches: 11. The CDR3 spells CSAVQKRGAYNEQFF. CDR3 nucleotide sequence: TGCAGTGCTGTACAAAAGCGGGGCGCTTACAATGAGCAGTTCTTC.

V is TRBV18 and J is TRBJ1-2; tentatively, D is TRBD1 (5 bases). Germline V gene lookup returns CDR1 KGHSH and CDR2 LQKENI. V was shortened by 3 bases and J by 2 bases, with 10 bases between the two germline ends. This CDR3 is 14 amino acids long. The CDR3 protein is CASSPQGKNYGYTF. CDR3 nucleotides: TGTGCCAGCTCACCTCAGGGAAAAAACTATGGCTACACCTTC.

Ten or more counts support this clonotype. This chain joins TRBV28 and TRBJ1-2; D uncertain. The V and J ends lost 3 bases and 5 bases respectively, with 10 bases between them. Germline CDR1 is MDHEN and CDR2 is SYDVKM. The CDR3 runs to 13 residues. This CDR3 reads CASSFSRGYGYTF. The CDR3 nucleotides are TGTGCCAGCAGTTTTAGTAGAGGATATGGCTACACCTTC.

This rearrangement joins TRBV4-1 to TRBJ1-5, with D tentatively TRBD1 (6 bases). Germline lookup yields CDR1 MGHRA and CDR2 YSYEKL. V was trimmed by 3 bases and J by 1 base, leaving 10 bases between them. This CDR3 region has 15 residues. The CDR3 DNA reads TGCGCCAGCAGCCAGGACAGCGAGAGCAATCAGCCCCAGCATTTT. Translating it yields CASSQDSESNQPQHF.

The rearrangement joins TRBV6-6 to TRBJ1-4, with TRBD1 matching over 12 bases. J was trimmed by 6 bases and V by 6 bases; bases with no gene match: 8. The CDR3 is made up of 16 amino acids. Germline V CDR1 and CDR2: MNHNY, SVGAGI (reference sequence). The CDR3 here is CASRRGTGGAYEKLFF. For the CDR3, the DNA is TGTGCCAGCAGAAGGGGGACAGGGGGCGCCTATGAAAAACTGTTTTTT.

The sample holds many counts of this clonotype. The V call is TRBV5-1, the J call TRBJ1-1, with 7 nucleotides matching TRBD1. Germline V lookup: CDR1 SGHRS, CDR2 YFSETQ. This CDR3 comprises 15 residues. V lost 4 bases and J lost 0; bases outside the gene matches: 6. The CDR3 here is CASSPDRTLNTEAFF. DNA for the CDR3: TGCGCCAGCAGCCCGGACAGGACTCTGAACACTGAAGCTTTCTTT.

The chain carries TRBV7-2 and TRBJ2-7, with 7 bases fitting TRBD2. The V gene end was trimmed by 3 bases and the J gene end by 3 bases; junction bases not matched to a gene: 2. CDR1 is SGHTA, CDR2 FQGNSA, per germline. CDR3 length: 13 residues. DNA for the CDR3: TGTGCCAGCAGCTTTCGGGGGGTCTACGAGCAGTACTTC. Translated, it gives CASSFRGVYEQYF.

At least ten counts were recorded for this clonotype. This rearrangement joins TRBV5-1 to TRBJ2-1, with D possibly being TRBD1 (6 bases). V was cut by 4 bases and J by 0 bases, with 11 bases left in between. Germline V lookup: CDR1 SGHRS, CDR2 YFSETQ. CDR3 length: 15 amino acids. The CDR3 loop is CASSPGTNSYNEQFF. Here the CDR3 DNA reads TGCGCCAGCAGCCCCGGGACAAACTCCTACAATGAGCAGTTCTTC.